This T cell receptor beta chain is from a study of OX40 agonist ivuxolimab in advanced cancers. Study at large: The drug used for patients, ivuxolimab, was an agonistic anti-OX40 (CD134) antibody. General observations from the study: At doses 0.1 to 3.0 mg/kg, CD4+ and CD8+ clones expanded.

TCRdb keeps only in-frame clones here, not all; method: immunoSEQ multiplex PCR. The profile shows 35,000 to 45,000 clones, 88% of them singletons. Concerning this clone itself: What it recognizes is unknown.

The germline gives CDR1 SGHTS, CDR2 YDEGEE. The V segment lost 0 bases and the J segment 0 bases; nucleotides outside the gene matches: 5. The CDR3 spans 17 residues. The J gene is TRBJ2-1, the V gene TRBV5-8, with 8 bases aligning to TRBD2. The sample consisted of CD4+ or CD8+ T cells sorted from blood, taken in a trial of the OX40 agonist ivuxolimab. The source of this sequence is an adult with an advanced solid tumor such as melanoma, head and neck, liver or kidney cancer. This CDR3 reads CASSLDDSGSSYNEQFF. The DNA for the CDR3 is TGTGCCAGCAGCTTGGACGACAGCGGGAGCTCCTACAATGAGCAGTTCTTC.